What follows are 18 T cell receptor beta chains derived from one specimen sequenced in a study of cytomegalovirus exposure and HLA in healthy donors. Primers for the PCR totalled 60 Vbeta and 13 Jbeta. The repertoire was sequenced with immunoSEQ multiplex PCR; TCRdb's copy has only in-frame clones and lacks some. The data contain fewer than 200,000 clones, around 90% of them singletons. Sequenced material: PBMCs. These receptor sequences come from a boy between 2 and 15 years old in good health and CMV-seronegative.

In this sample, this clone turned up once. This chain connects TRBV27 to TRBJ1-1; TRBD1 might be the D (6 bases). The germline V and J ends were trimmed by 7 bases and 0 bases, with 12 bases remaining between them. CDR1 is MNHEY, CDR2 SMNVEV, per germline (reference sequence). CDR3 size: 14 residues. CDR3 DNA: TGTGCCAGCAAGCAACAGGGCATGAACACTGAAGCTTTCTTT. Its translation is CASKQQGMNTEAFF.

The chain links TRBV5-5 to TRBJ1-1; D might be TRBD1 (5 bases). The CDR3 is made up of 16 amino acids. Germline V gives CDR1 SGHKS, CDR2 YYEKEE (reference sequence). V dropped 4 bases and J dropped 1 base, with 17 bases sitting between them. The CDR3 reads CASSHQAGTANTEAFF. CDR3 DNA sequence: TGTGCCAGCAGCCACCAGGCGGGGACTGCGAACACTGAAGCTTTCTTT.

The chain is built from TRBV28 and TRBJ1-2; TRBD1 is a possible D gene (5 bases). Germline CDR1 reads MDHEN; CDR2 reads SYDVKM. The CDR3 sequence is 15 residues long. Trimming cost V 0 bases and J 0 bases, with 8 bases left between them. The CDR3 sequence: CASSLWGRANYGYTF. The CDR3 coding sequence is TGTGCCAGCAGTTTATGGGGCAGGGCTAACTATGGCTACACCTTC.

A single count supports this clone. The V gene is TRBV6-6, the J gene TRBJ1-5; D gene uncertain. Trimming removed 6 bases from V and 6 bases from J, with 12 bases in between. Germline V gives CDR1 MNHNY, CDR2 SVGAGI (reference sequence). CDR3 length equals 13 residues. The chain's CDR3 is CASSKLTGQPQHF. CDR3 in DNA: TGTGCCAGCAGCAAATTAACTGGTCAGCCCCAGCATTTT.

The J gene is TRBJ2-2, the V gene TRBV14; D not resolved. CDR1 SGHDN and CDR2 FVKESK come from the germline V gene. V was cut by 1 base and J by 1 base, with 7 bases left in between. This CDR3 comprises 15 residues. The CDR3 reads CASSQAYGNTGELFF. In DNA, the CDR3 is TGTGCCAGCAGCCAAGCGTACGGGAACACCGGGGAGCTGTTTTTT.

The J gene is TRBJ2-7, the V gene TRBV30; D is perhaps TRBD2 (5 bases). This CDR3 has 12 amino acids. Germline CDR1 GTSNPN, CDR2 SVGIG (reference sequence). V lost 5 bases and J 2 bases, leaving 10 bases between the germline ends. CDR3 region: CAWGSGPYEQYF. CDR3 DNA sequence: TGTGCCTGGGGGAGTGGCCCCTACGAGCAGTACTTC. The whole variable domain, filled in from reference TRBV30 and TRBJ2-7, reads SQTIHQWPATLVQPVGSPLSLECTVEGTSNPNLYWYRQAAGRGLQLLFYSVGIGQISSEVPQNLSASRPQDRQFILSSKKLLLSDSGFYLCAWGSGPYEQYFGPGTRLTVT.

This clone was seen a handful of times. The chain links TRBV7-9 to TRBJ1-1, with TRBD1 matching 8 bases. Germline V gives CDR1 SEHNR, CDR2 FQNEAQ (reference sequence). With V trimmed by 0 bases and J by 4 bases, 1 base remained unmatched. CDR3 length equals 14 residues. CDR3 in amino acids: CASSLATGGTEAFF. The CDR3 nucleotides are TGTGCCAGCAGCTTAGCCACAGGGGGCACTGAAGCTTTCTTT. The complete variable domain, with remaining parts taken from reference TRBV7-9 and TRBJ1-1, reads DTGVSQNPRHKITKRGQNVTFRCDPISEHNRLYWYRQTLGQGPEFLTYFQNEAQLEKSRLLSDRFSAERPKGSFSTLEIQRTEQGDSAMYLCASSLATGGTEAFFGQGTRLTVV.

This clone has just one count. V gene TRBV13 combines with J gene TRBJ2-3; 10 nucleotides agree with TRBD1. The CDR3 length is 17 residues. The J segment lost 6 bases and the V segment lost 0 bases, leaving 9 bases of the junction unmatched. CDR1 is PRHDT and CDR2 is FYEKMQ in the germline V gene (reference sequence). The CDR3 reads CASSLGWDRGRRDTQYF. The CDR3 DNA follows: TGTGCCAGCAGCTTAGGGTGGGACAGGGGCCGCCGGGATACGCAGTATTTT.

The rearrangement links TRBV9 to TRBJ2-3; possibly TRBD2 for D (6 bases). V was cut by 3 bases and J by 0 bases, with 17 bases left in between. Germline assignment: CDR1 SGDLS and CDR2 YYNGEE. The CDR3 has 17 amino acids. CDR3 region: CASSGRDGLRSTDTQYF. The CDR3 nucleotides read TGTGCCAGCAGCGGACGGGACGGACTACGTAGCACAGATACGCAGTATTTT.

CDR3 nucleotides: TGTGCCAGCGGGAGGGACAGGACTAACTATGGCTACACCTTC. It yields the protein CASGRDRTNYGYTF. The chain couples TRBV28 to TRBJ1-2; the match to TRBD1 covers 8 bases. Trimming cost V 8 bases and J 0 bases; bases outside gene matches: 5. Germline lookup yields CDR1 MDHEN and CDR2 SYDVKM. This CDR3 has 14 residues.

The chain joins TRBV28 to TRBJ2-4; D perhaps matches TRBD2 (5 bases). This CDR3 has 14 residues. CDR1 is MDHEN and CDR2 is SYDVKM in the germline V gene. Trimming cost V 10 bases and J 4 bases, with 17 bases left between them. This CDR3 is CATREWGGKNIQYF. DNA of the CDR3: TGTGCCACCCGGGAATGGGGTGGAAAAAACATTCAGTACTTC.

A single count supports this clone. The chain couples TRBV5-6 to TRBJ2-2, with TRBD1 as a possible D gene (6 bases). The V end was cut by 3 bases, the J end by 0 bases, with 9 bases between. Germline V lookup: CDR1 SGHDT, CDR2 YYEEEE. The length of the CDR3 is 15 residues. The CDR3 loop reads CASSSYRANTGELFF. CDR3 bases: TGTGCCAGCAGCTCCTACAGGGCGAACACCGGGGAGCTGTTTTTT. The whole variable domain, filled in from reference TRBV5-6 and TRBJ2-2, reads DAGVTQSPTHLIKTRGQQVTLRCSPKSGHDTVSWYQQALGQGPQFIFQYYEEEERQRGNFPDRFSGHQFPNYSSELNVNALLLGDSALYLCASSSYRANTGELFFGEGSRLTVL.

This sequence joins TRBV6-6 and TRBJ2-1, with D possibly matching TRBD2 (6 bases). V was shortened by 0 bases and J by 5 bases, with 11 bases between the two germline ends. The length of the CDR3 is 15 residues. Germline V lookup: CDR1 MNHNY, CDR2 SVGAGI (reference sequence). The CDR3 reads CASSYSRGLNNEQFF. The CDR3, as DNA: TGTGCCAGCAGTTACTCGAGGGGACTTAACAATGAGCAGTTCTTC.

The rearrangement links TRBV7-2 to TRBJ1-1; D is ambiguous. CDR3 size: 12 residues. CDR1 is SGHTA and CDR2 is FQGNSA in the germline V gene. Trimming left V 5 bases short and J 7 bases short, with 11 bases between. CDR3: CASSVNSLEAFF. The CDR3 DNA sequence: TGTGCCAGCAGCGTCAACAGTCTTGAAGCTTTCTTT. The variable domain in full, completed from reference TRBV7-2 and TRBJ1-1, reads GAGVSQSPSNKVTEKGKDVELRCDPISGHTALYWYRQSLGQGLEFLIYFQGNSAPDKSGLPSDRFSAERTGGSVSTLTIQRTQQEDSAVYLCASSVNSLEAFFGQGTRLTVV.

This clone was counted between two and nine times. The CDR3, as DNA: TGTGCCAGCAGTGAAAACGGGTCAGGGAACAATGAGCAGTTCTTC. It translates to CASSENGSGNNEQFF. J is TRBJ2-1 and V is TRBV6-1, with D possibly matching TRBD1 (5 bases). CDR1 is MNHNS and CDR2 is SASEGT in the germline V gene. V lost 2 bases, J lost 5 bases, and 13 bases lay in between. This CDR3 contains 15 residues.

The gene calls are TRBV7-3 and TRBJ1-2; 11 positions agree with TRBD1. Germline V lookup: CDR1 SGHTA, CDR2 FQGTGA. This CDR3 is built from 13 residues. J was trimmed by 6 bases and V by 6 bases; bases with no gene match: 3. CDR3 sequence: CASSPDRGHGYTF. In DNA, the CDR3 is TGTGCCAGCAGTCCGGACAGGGGGCATGGCTACACCTTC.

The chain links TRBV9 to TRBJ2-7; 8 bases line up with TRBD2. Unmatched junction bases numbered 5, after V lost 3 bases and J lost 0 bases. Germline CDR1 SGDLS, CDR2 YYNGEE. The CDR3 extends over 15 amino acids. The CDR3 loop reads CASSAGGANSYEQYF. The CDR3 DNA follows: TGTGCCAGCAGCGCGGGGGGGGCCAACTCCTACGAGCAGTACTTC.

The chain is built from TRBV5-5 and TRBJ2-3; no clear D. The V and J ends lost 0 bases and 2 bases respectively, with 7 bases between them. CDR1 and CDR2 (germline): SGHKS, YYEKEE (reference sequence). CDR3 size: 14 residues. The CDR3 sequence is CASSLAQYTDTQYF. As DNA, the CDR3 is TGTGCCAGCAGCTTGGCCCAGTACACAGATACGCAGTATTTT.